This entry is about one TCR beta chain. Antigen: not known. In preparing the TRB cDNA libraries, 5' RACE with UMI labels was used. Following a re-call of the 5' RACE reads, TCRdb has one entry per CDR3 protein and lacks DNA. The sample has 100,000 to 150,000 distinct CDR3 sequences. The CDR3 is 14 amino acids. Germline V gives CDR1 SQVTM, CDR2 ANQGSEA. Every subset of CD8+ T cells was sorted in triplicate at approximately 300,000 cells each. This entry is derived from a study of CXCR3-negative and CXCR3-positive naive CD8 T cells. Study-level information: The libraries yielded some 130 million TRB reads, about 1.5 +/- 0.3 million each. Whole-study findings and limits: CXCR3-expressing naive cells carried TRB CDR3s more hydrophobic than those of CXCR3-negative naive cells. Whereas both naive subsets had comparably high diversity, memory CD8+ cells had much lower diversity.

The V call is TRBV29-1, the J call TRBJ2-5; TCRdb's D gene call, TRBD1, goes unchecked for lack of DNA. Sequenced material: naive CXCR3- CD8+ T cells from blood. Regarding subset: CD45RO-CCR7+CD27+CD95- naive CD8+ T cells lacking CXCR3 (TNR3-). The sequence came from a human donor in good health. Some clones in this sample may be carry-over from other donors' samples. The CDR3 sequence: CSVVWDRHQETQYF. Complete variable domain (other parts from reference TRBV29-1 and TRBJ2-5): SAVISQKPSRDICQRGTSLTIQCQVDSQVTMMFWYRQQPGQSLTLIATANQGSEATYESGFVIDKFPISRPNLTFSTLTVSNMSPEDSSIYLCSVVWDRHQETQYFGPGTRLLVL.